A selection of T cell receptor beta chains follows, all from one sample in a study of cytomegalovirus exposure and HLA in healthy donors. Produced via immunoSEQ multiplex PCR; TCRdb's table is partial and in-frame only. The sample yields about 52,000 clones, 65% to 80% seen once. The sequencing sample was made of PBMCs. The receptors stem from a woman between 50 and 59 years old in good health and CMV-seronegative. Both conserved end residues are part of each CDR3. A D gene is named only where the DNA matches it firmly.

len: 15
j_gene: TRBJ2-2
d_gene: TRBD2
v_gene: TRBV6-5
CDR3aa: CASSGLAGNTGELFF

len: 12
j_gene: TRBJ2-7
d_gene: TRBD1
v_gene: TRBV30
CDR3aa: CAWATGGDEQYF

len: 11
j_gene: TRBJ1-2
d_gene: TRBD1
v_gene: TRBV30
CDR3aa: CAWSVQGGYTF

len: 15
j_gene: TRBJ1-2
d_gene: .
v_gene: TRBV28
CDR3aa: CASSSPLGRGYGYTF

len: 15
j_gene: TRBJ1-4
d_gene: TRBD1
v_gene: TRBV28
CDR3aa: CASSAAGTGDEKLFF

len: 14
j_gene: TRBJ2-7
d_gene: TRBD1
v_gene: TRBV7-9
CDR3aa: CASSLRTGDHEQYF

len: 13
j_gene: TRBJ2-1
d_gene: .
v_gene: TRBV11-1
CDR3aa: CASSLTQRHEQFF

len: 15
j_gene: TRBJ1-4
d_gene: TRBD1
v_gene: TRBV28
CDR3aa: CASSTQGASNEKLFF

len: 14
j_gene: TRBJ1-1
d_gene: .
v_gene: TRBV9
CDR3aa: CASSPLLTATEAFF

len: 13
j_gene: TRBJ1-2
d_gene: .
v_gene: TRBV29-1
CDR3aa: CSAGLPTRAGYTF

len: 15
j_gene: TRBJ1-4
d_gene: .
v_gene: TRBV7-8
CDR3aa: CASSLQGGGSEKLFF

len: 14
j_gene: TRBJ1-2
d_gene: .
v_gene: TRBV7-8
CDR3aa: CASRSDKGPGGYTF

len: 15
j_gene: TRBJ1-1
d_gene: TRBD1
v_gene: TRBV28
CDR3aa: CASSFGDRKNTEAFF

len: 13
j_gene: TRBJ2-4
d_gene: TRBD2
v_gene: TRBV7-2
CDR3aa: CASSPQGGNIQYF

len: 12
j_gene: TRBJ1-1
d_gene: .
v_gene: TRBV7-9
CDR3aa: CSARGADTEAFF

len: 13
j_gene: TRBJ1-2
d_gene: TRBD1
v_gene: TRBV30
CDR3aa: CAWSLGQERGYTF

len: 12
j_gene: TRBJ1-1
d_gene: .
v_gene: TRBV28
CDR3aa: CASSSRGTEAFF